This T cell receptor beta chain is drawn from a study of shared clonotypes between healthy human individuals (dated by TCRdb to the early 2020s). Some background on the complete study: The cohort comprised two women and a few men aged 18 to 49 years. For each donor, CD4 naive and CD4 memory were each run on three plates, CD8 naive on two plates, and CD8 memory on one plate. To estimate repertoire size and how much clonotype sharing occurs between individuals, the study deeply sequenced the blood TCR repertoires of several healthy adults. To increase sequencing depth and limit assay-specific biases, different laboratories used diverse techniques to prepare libraries and sequence TCR repertoires. Each donor's leukapheresis produced roughly between roughly 0.85 and 10 billion PBMCs.

Reading from cysteine to phenylalanine, the CDR3 counts 15 amino acids. The CDR3 DNA has 45 bases and is translated from base 1. The germline V gene (reference sequence) supplies CDR1 SGHNT and CDR2 YYREEE. Trimming removed 0 bases from V and 4 bases from J, leaving 13 bases between the germline ends. For the CD8 naive samples, CD45RO-negative cells were positively selected for CCR7, yielding a CD45RA+CCR7+ population from which TemRA cells were excluded. Donors were healthy HIV-negative adults with no recently reported acute infections or vaccinations. All donors were Caucasian adults living in Nashville, Tennessee, USA. After blood collection by leukapheresis, PBMCs were isolated using Ficoll-Histopaque density gradient centrifugation and then cryopreserved in the vapor phase of liquid nitrogen. Purity and quantity of every magnetically sorted T cell population were checked by analytical flow cytometry. Genomic DNA was isolated from each sorted fraction and quantified by UV absorbance on a Nanodrop 2000c.

TCR CDR3 regions were amplified from genomic DNA by multiplex PCR using the deep immunoSEQ assay. Genomic DNA extracted from each cell subset was distributed evenly over all wells of several immunoSEQ 96-well plates, and each plate served as one replicate. For sorted subsets, each replicate PCR was loaded with approximately 200 ng genomic DNA, equivalent to about 33,000 T cell genomes. Purified libraries were measured with a Qubit 3.0 fluorometer, size-checked on a Bioanalyzer 2100, and measured again with the KAPA Library Quantification kit. Each immunoSEQ 96-well plate was sequenced on its own single-read 150-cycle Illumina NextSeq 550 flow cell. Concerning the study's data processing: Because the immunoSEQ output held only junctional sequences and lacked quality scores, the filtering could not match the filtering applied to full-length reads. To assign V/J genes and CDR3, sequences were annotated using PyIR, a Python wrapper for IgBLAST v1.9, with IMGT germline references. Reads with weak V/J assignments (E-value above 1e-6), missing CDR3, stop codons, out-of-frame junctions, or ambiguous translated residues were removed. V3J clonotypes were defined as sequences sharing an identical inferred V gene, J gene, and CDR3 amino acid sequence. Percentage overlap between repertoires was calculated by dividing the number of shared unique clonotypes by the size of the smaller repertoire. Richness of each repertoire was evaluated using RTK rarefaction, the Chao1 estimator, and Recon v2.1 estimates of unobserved clonotypes. For all TCRbeta clonotypes obtained by the gDNA method from a handful of donors, generation probabilities were computed with OLGA. The source is immuneACCESS, and TCRdb retained only in-frame sequences with V and J called. Part of the clones is not carried over; for the studies checked, unresolved V genes explain less than half of this, and the remainder is unexplained. The V and J calls and clone size were taken over from that table, and D and trimming were inferred from the DNA. The sample table contains 550,000 to 750,000 clones; only one count was recorded for around 95% of them. The top ten hold around 0.097% of the sample.

General study outcomes and caveats: Roughly 5% of naive CD4, 3% to 3.5% of naive CD8, roughly 2.4% of memory CD4, and around 0.42% of memory CD8 clonotypes were shared across a few donors. Sampling was restricted to blood, and TCR repertoires in tissues likely differ from the TCR repertoires found in blood. Higher generation probabilities were observed for clonotypes shared by all four sorted-subset donors than for non-shared clonotypes. Naive subsets generally had larger estimated clonotype richness than memory subsets did. Even with the large sequencing depth, rarefaction of the sorted-subset datasets indicated that sequencing was incomplete. The small number of donors limited the genetic and exposure-history diversity represented. Pairwise subsampling led to the expectation that sequencing depth would affect the degree of clonotype sharing among donors.

About this clone: It has no known antigen specificity. Base qualities are not provided; no much larger clone lies one nucleotide away.

Rearrangement joined TRBV5-4 to TRBJ1-2, with no confidently assigned D gene. Sequencing used naive CD8+ T cells sorted from blood. The cell subset or site label here, explained by the study, means: CD45RA+CCR7+. The clonotype originates from a woman aged 25-40 years in good health. The CDR3 has the sequence CASSLVGGPSYGYTF. The DNA sequence is TGTGCCAGCAGCTTGGTCGGTGGTCCTAGCTATGGCTACACCTTC. Here the CDR3 is joined to the reference TRBV5-4 and TRBJ1-2 genes, and the full variable domain is: ETGVTQSPTHLIKTRGQQVTLRCSSQSGHNTVSWYQQALGQGPQFIFQYYREEENGRGNFPPRFSGLQFPNYSSELNVNALELDDSALYLCASSLVGGPSYGYTFGSGTRLTVV.